The 18 T cell receptor beta chains listed next were all sequenced from one sample in a study of tumor and adjacent non-tumor tissue in lung cancer. TCRbeta libraries were built with three rounds of nested PCR, modified from ARM-PCR. TCRdb processed the multiplex PCR reads anew with MiXCR; each CDR3 protein has one entry. The table records 76,000 or so distinct CDR3 sequences, approximately 71% of them present only once. This sample's RNA came from whole unsorted tissue. Sequenced material: lung tumor tissue. These receptors came from an older woman with non-small cell lung cancer.

This clonotype was observed many times. The rearrangement links TRBV10-3 to TRBJ2-3, with 10 bases identical to TRBD2. The CDR3 has 17 amino acids. J was trimmed by 4 bases and V by 9 bases; bases with no gene match: 16. Looked up from germline, CDR1 is ENHRY and CDR2 is SYGVKD. The CDR3 DNA reads TGTGCCATAAGAGATCCGCTAGCGGGAGATCTGGCAGATACGCAGTATTTT. It yields the protein CAIRDPLAGDLADTQYF.

Comments on this clonotype: The junction and the germline gene differ at one end; a read error may be behind it. The V gene is TRBV14, the J gene TRBJ1-1; D is undetermined. The CDR3 is made up of 13 amino acids. Germline V gene sequence: CDR1 SGHDN, CDR2 FVKESK. CDR3 DNA sequence: TGTGCCAGCAACCAAACAGAAATGGCTGAATCTTTCTTT. Translating it yields CASNQTEMAESFF.

This clonotype is a singleton in its sample. One end of the junction does not line up with germline, which may come from a read error. V is TRBV29-1 and J is TRBJ1-2; D perhaps matches TRBD1 (6 bases). In germline, CDR1 is SQVTM, CDR2 ANQGSEA. CDR3 length equals 12 residues. In DNA form, the CDR3 reads TGCAGCGTTGTGTCAGGGGCCGGTGGCTATACCTTC. Encoded protein: CSVVSGAGGYTF.

This clonotype was detected a few times. The CDR3 ends on some other residue instead of the conserved phenylalanine or tryptophan, so this is likely a read error. The chain employs TRBV12-3 or TRBV12-4 and TRBJ2-1; 10 nucleotides line up with TRBD1. J lost 4 bases, V lost 0 bases, and 6 bases had no gene match. The CDR3 is 17 amino acids. As DNA, the CDR3 is TGTGCCAGCAGTTTAGCATTCGGACAGGGGGAGTACAATGAGCAGTTCCTC. Protein: CASSLAFGQGEYNEQFL.

This clonotype has a count of ten or more. The chain is built from TRBV6-5 and TRBJ1-5; no clear D. There are 15 residues in the CDR3. Trimming shortened V by 2 bases and J by 0 bases, and 8 bases separated the two germline ends. Germline CDR1 MNHEY, CDR2 SVGAGI. The CDR3 here is CASSYDGYSNQPQHF. DNA of the CDR3: TGTGCCAGCAGTTACGACGGCTATAGCAATCAGCCCCAGCATTTT.

This clonotype was detected many times. The J gene is TRBJ1-5, the V gene TRBV28; D gene ambiguous. V was shortened by 4 bases and J by 5 bases, with 12 bases between the two germline ends. The CDR3 sequence is 14 residues long. Per the germline V gene, CDR1 is MDHEN and CDR2 is SYDVKM. The DNA for the CDR3 is TGTGCCAGCAGTTCGGTTAAAGCTGATCAGCCCCAGCATTTT. Amino acid sequence: CASSSVKADQPQHF.

Notes on this clonotype: An end of the junction differs from the germline gene, which may be a read error. The chain recombines TRBV6-2 or TRBV6-3 with TRBJ1-1; D not certain. Per the germline V gene, CDR1 is MNHEY and CDR2 is SVGEGT. CDR3 length: 12 amino acids. The CDR3: CTSSYSETDAFF. CDR3 in DNA: TGTACCAGCAGTTACTCAGAGACTGATGCTTTCTTT.

In its sample, this clonotype was seen once. Germline and junction disagree at one end, which may indicate a read error. The rearrangement links TRBV6-1 to TRBJ1-5; D call uncertain. Germline loops: CDR1 MNHNS, CDR2 SASEGT. This CDR3 is built from 15 residues. CDR3 coding DNA: TGTGCCAGTAGTGAATTGTTTATGAGGATGTGGCCCCAGCATTTT. This gives the protein CASSELFMRMWPQHF.

In this sample, this clonotype turned up once. The junction departs from the called germline gene at one end, perhaps through a read error. The V and J genes are TRBV5-6 and TRBJ2-3; a weak D match, TRBD2 (5 bases). The CDR3 has 14 amino acids. The V gene's germline CDR1 is SGHDT and CDR2 YYEEEE. DNA for the CDR3: TGTGCCAGCAGCTTGGGGATGGGGAGATATACGCATTATTTT. This sequence encodes CASSLGMGRYTHYF.

This clonotype appeared a single time. The junction and the germline gene differ at one end; a read error may be behind it. This chain uses TRBV5-1 with TRBJ2-7; 10 bases align to TRBD1. The germline gives CDR1 SGHRS, CDR2 YFSETQ. The CDR3 totals 14 residues. The CDR3 is CASNLDRGAYEQYF. For the CDR3, the DNA is TGCGCCAGCAACTTGGACAGGGGGGCCTACGAGCAGTACTTC.

A note on this clonotype: A junction end diverges from the germline sequence, so it may reflect a read error. The chain carries TRBV29-1 and TRBJ1-4; the D gene is possibly TRBD1 (6 bases). The CDR3 has 12 residues. Germline V gene data show CDR1 as SQVTM and CDR2 as ANQGSEA. The CDR3 is CSSRAEGGKRFF. CDR3 DNA sequence: TGCAGCTCCCGTGCGGAGGGGGGAAAACGGTTTTTT.

This chain joins TRBV11-2 and TRBJ2-1; 7 positions agree with TRBD2. V gave up 5 bases and J gave up 7 bases; unmatched junction bases: 11. This CDR3 has 15 residues. The V gene's germline CDR1 is SGHAT and CDR2 FQNNGV. This CDR3 is CASSPKGGRNNEQFF. CDR3 coding DNA: TGTGCCAGCAGCCCCAAAGGCGGGAGAAATAATGAGCAGTTCTTC.

V gene TRBV18 combines with J gene TRBJ1-2; 7 positions agree with TRBD1. Germline CDR1 is KGHSH and CDR2 is LQKENI. The J segment lost 7 bases and the V segment lost 0 bases, leaving 8 bases of the junction unmatched. The CDR3 totals 15 residues. CDR3: CASSPPEKGAIGYTF. DNA for the CDR3: TGTGCCAGCTCACCACCCGAGAAGGGGGCGATTGGCTACACCTTC.

This clonotype came up many times. CDR3 bases: TGTGCCAGCAGTCCCTTTGTTCGCCTCTACGAGCAGTACTTC. This gives the protein CASSPFVRLYEQYF. V and J are TRBV28 and TRBJ2-7; no definite D call. The CDR3 sequence is 14 residues long. The germline V gene encodes CDR1 MDHEN and CDR2 SYDVKM. Trimming shortened V by 5 bases and J by 3 bases, and 14 bases separated the two germline ends. The full variable domain, in which reference TRBV28 and TRBJ2-7 provide the parts outside the CDR3, is DVKVTQSSRYLVKRTGEKVFLECVQDMDHENMFWYRQDPGLGLRLIYFSYDVKMKEKGDIPEGYSVSREKKERFSLILESASTNQTSMYLCASSPFVRLYEQYFGPGTRLTVT.

The chain couples TRBV10-3 to TRBJ2-1; D possibly corresponds to TRBD2 (6 bases). The CDR3 has 17 amino acids. The germline CDR1 and CDR2 sequences are ENHRY and SYGVKD. V was trimmed by 6 bases and J by 2 bases, leaving 20 bases between them. The CDR3 here is CAIRDGGGTGAYNEQFF. CDR3 DNA sequence: TGTGCCATCAGAGATGGTGGAGGGACGGGGGCCTACAATGAGCAGTTCTTC.

The table lists this clonotype with many counts. This sequence joins TRBV12-3 or TRBV12-4 and TRBJ1-1; 8 bases align to TRBD1. This CDR3 region has 17 residues. The ends lost 5 bases at V and 1 base at J; junction bases unmatched: 12. CDR3 sequence (DNA): TGTGCCAGCAGTCCACCCACTACAGGGGGGAGGAACACTGAAGCTTTCTTT. Translation: CASSPPTTGGRNTEAFF.

This clonotype was recorded once. The conserved phenylalanine or tryptophan is not found at the CDR3 terminus, so this likely reflects a read error. The V call is TRBV6-2 or TRBV6-3, the J call TRBJ2-6, with D possibly being TRBD2 (7 bases). The CDR3 covers 18 residues. CDR1 and CDR2 from the germline V gene are MNHEY and SVGEGT. Trimming left V 5 bases short and J 1 base short, with 18 bases between. CDR3 sequence reads: CASSAGRGAGSGANVLTI. The CDR3 DNA reads TGTGCCAGCAGTGCCGGACGGGGGGCTGGTTCTGGGGCCAACGTCCTGACTATC.

The chain couples TRBV29-1 to TRBJ2-3; TRBD1 is a possible D gene (6 bases). CDR1 is SQVTM, CDR2 ANQGSEA, per germline. This CDR3 is 13 amino acids long. The V end was cut by 3 bases, the J end by 10 bases, with 17 bases between. Here the CDR3 DNA reads TGCAGCGTTGATACAGGGCCGCGTGATGCGCAGTATTTT. Protein product: CSVDTGPRDAQYF.